Following are 31 T cell receptor beta chains from one sample sequenced in a study of blood T cell repertoires in COVID-19. Sequencing used immunoSEQ multiplex PCR; TCRdb keeps in-frame clones, though not all of them. The sample consists of about 240,000 clones, around 88% of them appearing once. The specimen sequenced was PBMCs or T cells enriched from blood (not recorded which). These TCRs come from a woman in her forties with acute COVID-19.

The gene calls are TRBV7-9 and TRBJ1-5, with TRBD1 matching 8 bases. Losses at the gene ends were 1 base for V and 7 bases for J; bases not matched to a gene: 9. CDR1 and CDR2 from the germline V gene are SEHNR and FQNEAQ (reference sequence). The CDR3 is 16 residues long. The DNA of the CDR3 is TGTGCCAGCAGCTTAGTAGGACAGGGCGGTAGGCAGCCCCAGCATTTT. Encoded protein: CASSLVGQGGRQPQHF.

This clone was observed once. V usage is TRBV5-1 and J usage is TRBJ2-2; TRBD2 matches 10 bases. The germline V gene encodes CDR1 SGHRS and CDR2 YFSETQ. This CDR3 has 16 amino acids. Trimming took 4 bases from V and 6 from J; bases not matched to a gene: 9. CDR3 bases: TGCGCCAGCAGCCCTGTGGCCACTAGCGGGGCCGGGGAGCTGTTTTTT. Its protein product is CASSPVATSGAGELFF. The whole variable domain, remainder taken from reference TRBV5-1 and TRBJ2-2, is KAGVTQTPRYLIKTRGQQVTLSCSPISGHRSVSWYQQTPGQGLQFLFEYFSETQRNKGNFPGRFSGRQFSNSRSEMNVSTLELGDSALYLCASSPVATSGAGELFFGEGSRLTVL.

The V gene is TRBV3-1 (or the pseudogene TRBV3-2), the J gene TRBJ1-2, with TRBD1 as a possible D gene (5 bases). V dropped 4 bases and J dropped 7 bases, with 13 bases sitting between them. The CDR3 is made up of 13 amino acids. Germline CDR1 LGHDT, CDR2 YNNKEL (reference sequence). CDR3 coding DNA: TGTGCCAGCAGCCTGGGGCCTGCGGCTGGCTACACCTTC. Its translation: CASSLGPAAGYTF.

This clone occurred once. This chain connects TRBV12-3 or TRBV12-4 to TRBJ2-5, with TRBD1 matching over 9 bases. With V trimmed by 6 bases and J by 5 bases, 4 bases remained unmatched. The length of the CDR3 is 13 residues. The CDR3 bases are TGTGCCAGCAGGCAGACAGGGGGTGAGACCCAGTACTTC. The encoded protein is CASRQTGGETQYF.

V gene TRBV6-1 combines with J gene TRBJ2-7; 9 bases are a match to TRBD2. The germline CDR1 and CDR2 sequences are MNHNS and SASEGT. The ends lost 3 bases at V and 3 bases at J; junction bases unmatched: 9. This CDR3 has 16 residues. The CDR3 DNA reads as TGTGCCAGCAGTGACCTTAGGACTAGCGTCGACTACGAGCAGTACTTC. It yields the protein CASSDLRTSVDYEQYF.

This chain connects TRBV11-2 to TRBJ2-7, with D perhaps matching TRBD2 (6 bases). Deletions cut 1 base from V and 3 bases from J, with 10 bases between. The germline CDR1 and CDR2 sequences are SGHAT and FQNNGV. This CDR3 contains 14 residues. CDR3 loop: CASSLGAGDYEQYF. CDR3 in DNA: TGTGCCAGCAGCTTAGGAGCGGGTGACTACGAGCAGTACTTC.

The chain employs TRBV6-1 and TRBJ2-5; TRBD2 aligns across 9 bases. J lost 5 bases, V lost 4 bases, and 14 bases had no gene match. CDR1 MNHNS and CDR2 SASEGT come from the germline V gene. The CDR3 totals 17 residues. CDR3 in amino acids: CASSVSGSLGTWETQYF. DNA of the CDR3: TGTGCCAGCAGTGTTAGCGGGAGTCTAGGTACCTGGGAGACCCAGTACTTC.

This chain joins TRBV5-4 and TRBJ2-7, with a possible D match to TRBD2 (5 bases). Trimming stripped 1 base from V and 6 bases from J, with 11 bases between. Germline lookup yields CDR1 SGHNT and CDR2 YYREEE (reference sequence). The CDR3 totals 13 residues. CDR3 protein: CASSLQVRGEQYF. For the CDR3, the DNA is TGTGCCAGCAGCTTGCAAGTTCGGGGCGAGCAGTACTTC.

CDR3 nucleotides: TGTGCCACCAGCAGAGGGTACAGGGGTAATGAGCAGTTCTTC. As protein: CATSRGYRGNEQFF. The chain couples TRBV15 to TRBJ2-1; 7 nucleotides line up with TRBD1. Losses at the gene ends were 1 base for V and 7 bases for J; bases not matched to a gene: 4. The CDR3 runs to 14 residues. Germline loops: CDR1 LNHNV, CDR2 YYDKDF (reference sequence).

The count of this clone is one. This chain joins TRBV19 and TRBJ2-7, with D possibly TRBD2 on 5 matching bases. Trimming took off 8 bases at V and 4 bases at J, with 21 bases between the two ends. The CDR3 is made up of 15 amino acids. The V gene's germline CDR1 is LNHDA and CDR2 SQIVND (reference sequence). Here the CDR3 DNA reads TGTGCCAGTCAATATCTTGACGGAGGTAATTACGAGCAGTACTTC. Its protein is CASQYLDGGNYEQYF.

The chain links TRBV11-3 to TRBJ2-7, with D perhaps TRBD2 (6 bases). V was pared by 0 bases and J by 3 bases, with 12 bases between. The CDR3 has 15 amino acids. Germline CDR1 reads SGHNT; CDR2 reads YENEEA. CDR3: CASSLDGSKVYEQYF. The DNA for the CDR3 is TGTGCCAGCAGCTTAGACGGGAGTAAGGTCTACGAGCAGTACTTC.

The chain is built from TRBV3-1 (or the pseudogene TRBV3-2) and TRBJ2-5, with 8 bases lining up with TRBD1. Germline V gives CDR1 LGHDT, CDR2 YNNKEL (reference sequence). With 0 bases clipped from V and 2 bases from J, the junction kept 5 bases outside the gene matches. The CDR3 runs 16 residues. Here the CDR3 DNA reads TGTGCCAGCAGCCAAGACCTTCGACAGGGGCAAGAGACCCAGTACTTC. Its protein is CASSQDLRQGQETQYF.

The rearrangement links TRBV9 to TRBJ1-4; unclear D gene. Trimming cost V 0 bases and J 7 bases, with 16 bases left between them. Germline V lookup: CDR1 SGDLS, CDR2 YYNGEE. The CDR3 extends over 16 amino acids. CDR3 bases: TGTGCCAGCAGCGTAGGGGCGGAGGTGGGAGGTGAAAAACTGTTTTTT. It yields the protein CASSVGAEVGGEKLFF.

Only a few counts were recorded for this clone. The chain links TRBV5-3 to TRBJ2-7; D gene ambiguous. TRBV5-3 is treated as an ORF (open reading frame) with a function not yet certain. Trimming pared 4 bases from V and 2 bases from J, leaving 16 bases between. The CDR3 is made up of 15 amino acids. The CDR3 here is CARSPSPNCTYEQYF. The CDR3 coding sequence is TGTGCCAGAAGCCCATCTCCAAACTGTACCTACGAGCAGTACTTC.

This clone was observed a few times. This sequence joins TRBV24-1 and TRBJ2-1; 7 bases match TRBD1. J gave up 9 bases and V 4 bases, and 8 bases lay outside the gene matches. This CDR3 has 14 residues. Germline V gene data show CDR1 as KGHDR and CDR2 as SFDVKD. CDR3 DNA sequence: TGTGCCACCAGTGACTCGACAGGGAACGCTGAGCAGTTCTTC. This sequence encodes CATSDSTGNAEQFF.

This sequence joins TRBV25-1 and TRBJ2-7; TRBD1 is a possible D gene (5 bases). The CDR3 contains 13 residues. CDR1 and CDR2 from the germline V gene are MGHDK and SYGVNS. V was clipped by 4 bases and J by 2 bases, with 9 bases between them. The CDR3, as DNA: TGTGCCAGCAGTGGGACACCAGCCTACGAGCAGTACTTC. Its translation is CASSGTPAYEQYF.

The chain is built from TRBV19 and TRBJ2-3; TRBD2 matches 9 bases. The CDR3 length is 17 residues. The germline gives CDR1 LNHDA, CDR2 SQIVND (reference sequence). With 6 bases clipped from V and 4 bases from J, the junction kept 14 bases outside the gene matches. The CDR3 loop reads CASSPAPSGRPPDTQYF. The CDR3 DNA follows: TGTGCCAGTAGCCCTGCCCCCAGCGGGAGGCCTCCAGATACGCAGTATTTT. Full variable domain (outside the CDR3, taken from reference TRBV19 and TRBJ2-3): DGGITQSPKYLFRKEGQNVTLSCEQNLNHDAMYWYRQDPGQGLRLIYYSQIVNDFQKGDIAEGYSVSREKKESFPLTVTSAQKNPTAFYLCASSPAPSGRPPDTQYFGPGTRLTVL.

The chain employs TRBV3-1 (or the pseudogene TRBV3-2) and TRBJ2-7, with 12 bases matching TRBD2. This CDR3 comprises 19 residues. V shed 0 bases, J shed 4 bases, and the junction held 13 bases outside the gene matches. Looked up from germline, CDR1 is LGHDT and CDR2 is YNNKEL (reference sequence). As DNA, the CDR3 is TGTGCCAGCAGCCAAGACGGGGGTAGGGCTAGCGGGAGGGTGTACGAGCAGTACTTC. Protein: CASSQDGGRASGRVYEQYF.

The rearrangement uses TRBV18 and TRBJ2-2; D not certain. V was cut by 5 bases and J by 5 bases, with 9 bases left in between. Germline V gives CDR1 KGHSH, CDR2 LQKENI. The CDR3 loop spans 13 amino acids. The CDR3 loop is CASSSGETGELFF. CDR3 DNA: TGTGCCAGCTCATCCGGAGAGACCGGGGAGCTGTTTTTT. Based on the CDR3 plus reference TRBV18 and TRBJ2-2, the full variable domain is NAGVMQNPRHLVRRRGQEARLRCSPMKGHSHVYWYRQLPEEGLKFMVYLQKENIIDESGMPKERFSAEFPKEGPSILRIQQVVRGDSAAYFCASSSGETGELFFGEGSRLTVL.

The chain is built from TRBV12-5 and TRBJ2-2; a possible D gene is TRBD1 (7 bases). The germline gives CDR1 LGHNT, CDR2 FRNRAP. V dropped 1 base and J dropped 7 bases, with 13 bases sitting between them. This CDR3 region has 15 residues. The CDR3 nucleotides are TGTGCTAGTGGTTTGGGAAACAGGGGAGGCGGGGAGCTGTTTTTT. Its translation: CASGLGNRGGGELFF.

The rearrangement joins TRBV29-1 to TRBJ2-7; 7 bases are shared with TRBD2. The CDR3 length is 14 residues. Germline CDR1 and CDR2: SQVTM and ANQGSEA. V was clipped by 2 bases and J by 0 bases; unmatched bases: 4. The CDR3 DNA follows: TGCAGCGTTGAATTGGGAGGGAGCTCCTACGAGCAGTACTTC. Residues: CSVELGGSSYEQYF.

The V and J genes are TRBV15 and TRBJ2-2; the match to TRBD2 covers 7 bases. Germline loops: CDR1 LNHNV, CDR2 YYDKDF (reference sequence). The CDR3 totals 18 residues. V lost 4 bases to trimming and J lost 7 bases; unmatched junction nucleotides: 18. The CDR3 reads CATSTPRRLAARGGELFF. CDR3 coding DNA: TGTGCCACCAGCACCCCACGACGTCTAGCGGCGAGAGGCGGGGAGCTGTTTTTT. The full variable domain, rest sourced from reference TRBV15 and TRBJ2-2, is DAMVIQNPRYQVTQFGKPVTLSCSQTLNHNVMYWYQQKSSQAPKLLFHYYDKDFNNEADTPDNFQSRRPNTSFCFLDIRSPGLGDTAMYLCATSTPRRLAARGGELFFGEGSRLTVL.

This clone occurred once. The genes are TRBV19 and TRBJ2-3; D may be TRBD2 (6 bases). CDR1 and CDR2 from the germline V gene are LNHDA and SQIVND (reference sequence). This CDR3 comprises 15 residues. Trimming removed 7 bases from V and 1 base from J, with 15 bases in between. The CDR3 protein is CASTNAASGTDTQYF. Written as DNA, the CDR3 is TGTGCCAGTACCAACGCCGCTAGCGGCACAGATACGCAGTATTTT.

The chain links TRBV12-3 or TRBV12-4 to TRBJ2-7, with 8 bases aligning to TRBD2. The CDR3 spans 13 residues. J gave up 4 bases and V 6 bases, and 5 bases lay outside the gene matches. This CDR3 reads CASRQAGVYEQYF. CDR3 bases: TGTGCCAGCAGGCAAGCGGGAGTATACGAGCAGTACTTC.

Notes on this clone: Other DNA sequences in the sample encode the same CDR3. The chain couples TRBV12-3 or TRBV12-4 to TRBJ1-1; D is uncertain. This CDR3 spans 12 amino acids. Between the trimmed V and J ends, which lost 7 bases and 4 bases, there was a span of 10 bases. The CDR3 spells CASTLGSTEAFF. The CDR3 DNA reads as TGTGCCAGCACCCTAGGGAGCACTGAAGCTTTCTTT.

This sequence joins TRBV7-9 and TRBJ2-5, with D tentatively TRBD1 (6 bases). Trimming left V 5 bases short and J 2 bases short, with 12 bases between. Germline values: CDR1 SEHNR, CDR2 FQNEAQ (reference sequence). The CDR3 has 14 amino acids. Written as DNA, the CDR3 is TGTGCCAGCAGCATCAGGGGTGGACAAGAGACCCAGTACTTC. Translating gives CASSIRGGQETQYF.

The rearrangement joins TRBV6-5 to TRBJ1-2; tentatively, D is TRBD1 (6 bases). Trimming shortened V by 6 bases and J by 4 bases, and 18 bases separated the two germline ends. There are 15 residues in the CDR3. Germline V gene lookup returns CDR1 MNHEY and CDR2 SVGAGI. The CDR3 DNA reads as TGTGCCAGCAGGGTCCCGCGGGGGGGCGCCTATGGCTACACCTTC. Amino acids: CASRVPRGGAYGYTF.

This chain connects TRBV12-1 to TRBJ2-7; the table gives TRBD1 as D, unverified against the DNA. TRBV12-1 corresponds to a pseudogene. The CDR3 sequence is 17 residues long. The CDR3 DNA is TGTGCCAGCAGCCTCACCGGGACACGGAAAGAACCCTACGAGCAGTACTTC. Translating gives CASSLTGTRKEPYEQYF.

The chain recombines TRBV7-2 with TRBJ2-7; the D is unclear. The CDR3 has 14 residues. Germline CDR1 reads SGHTA; CDR2 reads FQGNSA. Between the trimmed V and J ends, which lost 0 bases and 2 bases, there was a span of 8 bases. The CDR3, as DNA: TGTGCCAGCAGCTTAGCGGGCGAAACCTACGAGCAGTACTTC. It codes for CASSLAGETYEQYF.

The chain joins TRBV4-2 to TRBJ2-1; weak D call: TRBD2 (5 bases). The CDR3 is 13 residues long. Trimming left V 0 bases short and J 9 bases short, with 9 bases between. From germline, CDR1 is LGHNA and CDR2 YNFKEQ. The chain's CDR3 is CASSQDRRSEQFF. The CDR3 DNA follows: TGTGCCAGCAGCCAAGATCGGAGGAGTGAGCAGTTCTTC.

The chain carries TRBV5-1 and TRBJ2-5; D is ambiguous. CDR1 and CDR2 (germline): SGHRS, YFSETQ. The CDR3 runs to 14 residues. Trimming left V 2 bases short and J 1 base short, with 9 bases between. Here the CDR3 DNA reads TGCGCCAGCAGCTTAATGAGGTCCCAAGAGACCCAGTACTTC. It translates to CASSLMRSQETQYF.